These 31 T cell receptor beta chains share one sample of origin, sequenced in a study of shared T cell receptors in the human thymus. Clones were sequenced by immunoSEQ multiplex PCR, and TCRdb holds only the in-frame ones, with some missing. In the table there are some 760,000 clones, around 85% of which are singletons. These sequences were also reported in another study, on human thymus T cells.

Sequenced sample: thymocytes. The origin of the receptors is a girl in the first two years of life with a congenital heart defect.

V usage is TRBV5-1 and J usage is TRBJ2-7; TRBD1 agrees at 9 bases. Germline V CDR1 and CDR2: SGHRS, YFSETQ. After removal of 3 bases from V and 2 bases from J, the junction contained 6 bases not matched to a gene. This CDR3 contains 15 residues. In DNA form, the CDR3 reads TGCGCCAGCAGCTCCGGACAGGGGAATACCTACGAGCAGTACTTC. Protein: CASSSGQGNTYEQYF. Looking up the rest from reference TRBV5-1 and TRBJ2-7 gives the full variable domain: KAGVTQTPRYLIKTRGQQVTLSCSPISGHRSVSWYQQTPGQGLQFLFEYFSETQRNKGNFPGRFSGRQFSNSRSEMNVSTLELGDSALYLCASSSGQGNTYEQYFGPGTRLTVT.

The gene calls are TRBV7-2 and TRBJ2-7; the match to TRBD1 covers 12 bases. CDR1 is SGHTA and CDR2 is FQGNSA in the germline V gene. The CDR3 is 15 residues long. Unmatched junction bases numbered 4, after V lost 1 base and J lost 6 bases. The CDR3 sequence is CASSLEGTGGSEQYF. As DNA, the CDR3 is TGTGCCAGCAGCTTAGAGGGGACAGGGGGCTCCGAGCAGTACTTC.

The chain employs TRBV18 and TRBJ1-2; 8 nucleotides align to TRBD1. V shed 3 bases, J shed 5 bases, and the junction held 8 bases outside the gene matches. Germline CDR1 and CDR2: KGHSH and LQKENI. CDR3 length: 15 residues. CDR3 nucleotide sequence: TGTGCCAGCTCACCCGGCTCAGGGGGCAGGTATGGCTACACCTTC. Its translation: CASSPGSGGRYGYTF. Full variable domain (rest looked up from reference TRBV18 and TRBJ1-2): NAGVMQNPRHLVRRRGQEARLRCSPMKGHSHVYWYRQLPEEGLKFMVYLQKENIIDESGMPKERFSAEFPKEGPSILRIQQVVRGDSAAYFCASSPGSGGRYGYTFGSGTRLTVV.

The chain's CDR3 is CASSLAGLQGRDYGYTF. CDR3 DNA sequence: TGCGCCAGCAGCTTGGCCGGCTTACAGGGTCGGGACTATGGCTACACCTTC. This rearrangement joins TRBV5-1 to TRBJ1-2, with TRBD1 as a possible D gene (6 bases). The germline V gene encodes CDR1 SGHRS and CDR2 YFSETQ. This CDR3 is 17 amino acids long. V was trimmed by 0 bases and J by 3 bases, leaving 18 bases between them.

The chain combines TRBV7-3 with TRBJ1-2; TRBD1 is a possible D gene (5 bases). Germline-derived CDR1 and CDR2 are SGHTA and FQGTGA. Trimming took off 1 base at V and 3 bases at J, with 15 bases between the two ends. CDR3 length: 16 amino acids. CDR3 in amino acids: CASSLSAQGADYGYTF. The CDR3 bases are TGTGCCAGCAGCTTAAGCGCCCAGGGTGCTGACTATGGCTACACCTTC.

CDR3 residues: CASREPGQGRPSYNSPLHF. The CDR3 coding sequence is TGTGCCAGCAGGGAACCGGGACAGGGACGACCCTCCTATAATTCACCCCTCCACTTT. This chain connects TRBV11-2 to TRBJ1-6, with 9 bases that match TRBD1. Germline V CDR1 and CDR2: SGHAT, FQNNGV. V lost 6 bases and J lost 0; bases outside the gene matches: 12. The CDR3 is made up of 19 amino acids.

The chain links TRBV9 to TRBJ1-2; 7 bases are shared with TRBD1. CDR3 length: 14 residues. V trimming: 3 bases; J trimming: 8 bases; junction bases outside the gene matches: 10. The germline V gene has CDR1 SGDLS and CDR2 YYNGEE. DNA of the CDR3: TGTGCCAGCAGCGGGGGGGACAGATCGGCGGGCTACACCTTC. Encoded protein: CASSGGDRSAGYTF. Drawing the rest from reference TRBV9 and TRBJ1-2, the complete variable domain is DSGVTQTPKHLITATGQRVTLRCSPRSGDLSVYWYQQSLDQGLQFLIQYYNGEERAKGNILERFSAQQFPDLHSELNLSSLELGDSALYFCASSGGDRSAGYTFGSGTRLTVV.

This chain connects TRBV4-2 to TRBJ1-1; 7 bases are shared with TRBD1. The V gene end was trimmed by 4 bases and the J gene end by 0 bases; junction bases not matched to a gene: 14. CDR1 is LGHNA and CDR2 is YNFKEQ in the germline V gene. The CDR3 has 18 residues. This CDR3 reads CASSPRPTGDHMNTEAFF. CDR3 sequence (DNA): TGTGCCAGCAGCCCTCGACCTACAGGGGACCACATGAACACTGAAGCTTTCTTT.

The chain couples TRBV2 to TRBJ2-4; 7 bases line up with TRBD2. V trimming: 6 bases; J trimming: 4 bases; junction bases outside the gene matches: 9. The CDR3 extends over 15 amino acids. Germline assignment: CDR1 SNHLY and CDR2 FYNNEI. In DNA, the CDR3 is TGTGCCAGCAGGCTCAATGGACTAGGGAAAAACATTCAGTACTTC. Protein: CASRLNGLGKNIQYF.

This clone appeared a few times. This chain connects TRBV4-2 to TRBJ1-3, with 8 positions matching TRBD1. CDR1 and CDR2 from the germline V gene are LGHNA and YNFKEQ. The V gene end was trimmed by 4 bases and the J gene end by 2 bases; junction bases not matched to a gene: 13. The CDR3 runs to 18 residues. As DNA, the CDR3 is TGTGCCAGCAGCCGGGTATGGACAGGGAAGAGGACTGGAAACACCATATATTTT. It translates to CASSRVWTGKRTGNTIYF.

V and J are TRBV11-2 and TRBJ2-6; D is uncertain. CDR3 size: 15 residues. The germline gives CDR1 SGHAT, CDR2 FQNNGV. The V end lost 1 base, the J end lost 0 bases, and 4 bases lay between the germline ends. The CDR3 reads CASSLASSGANVLTF. The CDR3 region has the DNA TGTGCCAGCAGCTTAGCTAGCTCTGGGGCCAACGTCCTGACTTTC.

The chain has TRBV28 and TRBJ1-5; D is ambiguous. Germline CDR1 and CDR2: MDHEN and SYDVKM. The CDR3 extends over 12 amino acids. V lost 10 bases and J 5 bases, leaving 12 bases between the germline ends. The CDR3 region is CATGRVDQPQHF. CDR3 sequence (DNA): TGTGCCACCGGCCGGGTGGATCAGCCCCAGCATTTT.

The chain links TRBV5-4 to TRBJ1-1; tentative D call: TRBD1 (6 bases). The V gene lost 1 base and the J gene lost 1 base, with 17 bases spanning the gap. This CDR3 comprises 17 residues. The germline gives CDR1 SGHNT, CDR2 YYREEE (reference sequence). CDR3 sequence reads: CASSLYRTDRKNTEAFF. CDR3 bases: TGTGCCAGCAGCTTGTACCGGACGGACAGAAAGAACACTGAAGCTTTCTTT.

The genes are TRBV6-4 and TRBJ1-2, with TRBD1 matching over 9 bases. This CDR3 region has 23 residues. From germline, CDR1 is MRHNA and CDR2 SNTAGT. Germline trimming cut 0 bases from V and 4 bases from J; bases unmatched to any gene: 27. CDR3: CASSDSNEPDRGRQRGPPYGYTF. CDR3 nucleotide sequence: TGTGCCAGCAGTGACTCGAATGAGCCGGACAGGGGAAGGCAGCGTGGGCCTCCCTATGGCTACACCTTC.

The chain combines TRBV14 with TRBJ1-2; D perhaps matches TRBD1 (5 bases). The V end lost 4 bases, the J end lost 7 bases, and 19 bases lay between the germline ends. The CDR3 consists of 15 residues. CDR1 is SGHDN and CDR2 is FVKESK in the germline V gene. CDR3 protein: CASSPEAGPFIGYTF. CDR3 DNA sequence: TGTGCCAGCAGCCCGGAGGCGGGACCCTTCATTGGCTACACCTTC.

V usage is TRBV28 and J usage is TRBJ2-1, with D perhaps TRBD1 (5 bases). The CDR3 consists of 14 residues. Germline CDR1 is MDHEN and CDR2 is SYDVKM. The germline V and J ends were trimmed by 4 bases and 8 bases, with 15 bases remaining between them. CDR3 bases: TGTGCCAGCAGTTCAAACCCACAGGTCTATGAGCAGTTCTTC. Its protein product is CASSSNPQVYEQFF.

The CDR3 DNA is TGTGCCACCAGCCCGGTGAAAACAACTAATGAAAAACTGTTTTTT. It encodes CATSPVKTTNEKLFF. The rearrangement uses TRBV15 and TRBJ1-4; D is undetermined. Germline V lookup: CDR1 LNHNV, CDR2 YYDKDF (reference sequence). V lost 5 bases and J 0 bases, leaving 10 bases between the germline ends. The CDR3 is 15 residues long.

This chain uses TRBV5-1 with TRBJ2-7; D is perhaps TRBD1 (5 bases). Germline-derived CDR1 and CDR2 are SGHRS and YFSETQ. V was clipped by 0 bases and J by 13 bases, with 14 bases between them. This CDR3 is built from 12 residues. In DNA form, the CDR3 reads TGCGCCAGCAGCTTGGGCAGGGCTCCCTTTTACTTC. Translating gives CASSLGRAPFYF.

In regard to this clone: Distinct nucleotide sequences in the sample also encode this CDR3. The V and J genes are TRBV4-1 and TRBJ1-2, with D perhaps TRBD1 (6 bases). CDR1 is MGHRA, CDR2 YSYEKL, per germline. The CDR3 loop spans 12 amino acids. V was clipped by 1 base and J by 12 bases, with 12 bases between them. CDR3 coding DNA: TGCGCCAGCAGCCAAGCCGATCAGGGGAACACCTTC. Residues: CASSQADQGNTF.

The genes are TRBV6-6 and TRBJ1-1, with D possibly being TRBD1 (6 bases). Germline V gene sequence: CDR1 MNHNY, CDR2 SVGAGI (reference sequence). The length of the CDR3 is 14 residues. Trimming removed 4 bases from V and 0 bases from J, with 9 bases in between. The CDR3 here is CASSSGQLNTEAFF. Here the CDR3 DNA reads TGTGCCAGCAGTTCGGGACAACTGAACACTGAAGCTTTCTTT.

The rearrangement uses TRBV7-2 and TRBJ2-7; TRBD1 aligns across 8 bases. Trimming at V came to 1 base and at J to 3 bases, leaving 5 bases not matched to a gene. This CDR3 has 15 amino acids. CDR1 is SGHTA, CDR2 FQGNSA, per germline. CDR3 nucleotide sequence: TGTGCCAGCAGCTTAGTTCCAGGGGGCAACTACGAGCAGTACTTC. Residues: CASSLVPGGNYEQYF.

The rearrangement links TRBV5-1 to TRBJ2-7, with TRBD2 matching 8 bases. The V segment lost 4 bases and the J segment 6 bases; nucleotides outside the gene matches: 18. CDR1 SGHRS and CDR2 YFSETQ come from the germline V gene. The CDR3 is 17 amino acids. The CDR3 is CASSPKDAGGLGSEQYF. The CDR3 DNA is TGCGCCAGCAGCCCCAAGGATGCGGGGGGCCTTGGGTCCGAGCAGTACTTC.

The chain joins TRBV7-6 to TRBJ1-2; the D gene is possibly TRBD1 (5 bases). The CDR3 is 16 residues long. Trimming pared 4 bases from V and 8 bases from J, leaving 23 bases between. In germline, CDR1 is SGHVS, CDR2 FNYEAQ. DNA of the CDR3: TGTGCCAGCAGCTCCGGGCTACAGGTAGAAGGCTTGGGCTACACCTTC. It specifies CASSSGLQVEGLGYTF.

The CDR3 region is CASSQDGLAPAPYNEQFF. The CDR3 DNA sequence: TGTGCCAGCAGCCAAGATGGACTAGCACCCGCCCCTTACAATGAGCAGTTCTTC. This chain links TRBV4-2 with TRBJ2-1; the match to TRBD2 covers 8 bases. CDR1 LGHNA and CDR2 YNFKEQ come from the germline V gene. The CDR3 extends over 18 amino acids. The V gene end was trimmed by 0 bases and the J gene end by 4 bases; junction bases not matched to a gene: 11.

The J gene is TRBJ1-1, the V gene TRBV19; 9 bases are shared with TRBD1. V shed 3 bases and J 4 bases; nucleotides not matched to a gene: 3. This CDR3 is built from 14 residues. Germline CDR1 reads LNHDA; CDR2 reads SQIVND (reference sequence). The CDR3 sequence is CASSMGTGRTEAFF. CDR3 in DNA: TGTGCCAGTAGTATGGGGACAGGGCGCACTGAAGCTTTCTTT.

J is TRBJ1-6 and V is TRBV6-1, with a tentative D call TRBD1 (5 bases). The CDR3 extends over 15 amino acids. The ends were cut back, 6 bases at V and 3 bases at J, with 12 bases in the middle. Germline CDR1 and CDR2: MNHNS and SASEGT. This CDR3 is CASRPRQIYNSPLHF. For the CDR3, the DNA is TGTGCCAGCAGGCCCCGACAGATCTATAATTCACCCCTCCACTTT.

This sequence joins TRBV7-2 and TRBJ1-1; no clear D gene. The V end lost 3 bases, the J end lost 8 bases, and 16 bases lay between the germline ends. The CDR3 is 14 amino acids. Germline CDR1 and CDR2: SGHTA and FQGNSA. CDR3 nucleotides: TGTGCCAGCAGCTTCCCAGTGGGAGGGAAAGAAGCTTTCTTT. Translation gives CASSFPVGGKEAFF. Full variable domain (missing parts from reference TRBV7-2 and TRBJ1-1): GAGVSQSPSNKVTEKGKDVELRCDPISGHTALYWYRQSLGQGLEFLIYFQGNSAPDKSGLPSDRFSAERTGGSVSTLTIQRTQQEDSAVYLCASSFPVGGKEAFFGQGTRLTVV.

The J gene is TRBJ2-3, the V gene TRBV5-1; a weak D match, TRBD2 (6 bases). Trimming took 0 bases from V and 9 from J, leaving 35 bases between them. Germline assignment: CDR1 SGHRS and CDR2 YFSETQ. This CDR3 contains 21 residues. DNA for the CDR3: TGCGCCAGCAGCTTGGAATGGGGAGGAAGTTCGACAGCCCACCATTCTGGGACGCAGTATTTT. It codes for CASSLEWGGSSTAHHSGTQYF. The whole variable domain, filled in from reference TRBV5-1 and TRBJ2-3, reads KAGVTQTPRYLIKTRGQQVTLSCSPISGHRSVSWYQQTPGQGLQFLFEYFSETQRNKGNFPGRFSGRQFSNSRSEMNVSTLELGDSALYLCASSLEWGGSSTAHHSGTQYFGPGTRLTVL.

The chain employs TRBV28 and TRBJ1-2, with D unclear. This CDR3 has 15 residues. Trimming took off 7 bases at V and 3 bases at J, with 18 bases between the two ends. Per the germline V gene, CDR1 is MDHEN and CDR2 is SYDVKM. CDR3 coding DNA: TGTGCCAGCAACCGACGCTCCAGGATCTACTATGGCTACACCTTC. It specifies CASNRRSRIYYGYTF.

This clone appeared once. The V and J genes are TRBV25-1 and TRBJ2-5, with TRBD2 as a possible D gene (6 bases). V lost 7 bases and J lost 7, with 13 bases in between. The CDR3 contains 12 residues. The germline CDR1 and CDR2 sequences are MGHDK and SYGVNS. The CDR3 region is CASTPGDGTQYF. In DNA form, the CDR3 reads TGTGCCAGCACCCCGGGGGACGGGACCCAGTACTTC.

This chain uses TRBV29-1 with TRBJ2-2; D call uncertain. The CDR3 length is 14 residues. The germline V gene has CDR1 SQVTM and CDR2 ANQGSEA. Trimming removed 2 bases at V and 2 bases at J, with 9 bases between. The CDR3 nucleotides read TGCAGCGTTGAATACTTTGATAACACCGGGGAGCTGTTTTTT. It codes for CSVEYFDNTGELFF.